The T cell receptor beta chain under discussion was sequenced for a study of T cell repertoires in cytomegalovirus infection. Across the study: In public TCR beta signatures, there were indications of both CMV infection and matching HLA type. Study observations and caveats: Individuals carrying CMV plus the relevant HLA were identified by cumulative frequency of public TCR beta families.

Details on this clonotype: Its antigen is as yet unknown.

TCRdb re-called the reads through MiXCR, storing one row per CDR3 protein. This sample carries about 110,000 distinct CDR3 sequences, over 25% of them seen once, and the ten largest clones take more than 35%. Sequenced material: CD8+ T cells from cultured PBMCs, taken from culture after CMV antigen stimulation. This TCR derives from a human donor in good health (CMV status not recorded). Some clones in this sample may be carry-over from other donors' samples.

As DNA, the CDR3 is TGCGCCAGCAGTGTTATTAGCGGCACAGATACGCAGTATTTT. Protein: CASSVISGTDTQYF. V gene TRBV10-2 combines with J gene TRBJ2-3; a weak D match, TRBD2 (5 bases). CDR3 length: 14 amino acids. Germline V gene lookup returns CDR1 WSHSY and CDR2 SAAADI. Deletions cut 4 bases from V and 1 base from J, with 9 bases between.